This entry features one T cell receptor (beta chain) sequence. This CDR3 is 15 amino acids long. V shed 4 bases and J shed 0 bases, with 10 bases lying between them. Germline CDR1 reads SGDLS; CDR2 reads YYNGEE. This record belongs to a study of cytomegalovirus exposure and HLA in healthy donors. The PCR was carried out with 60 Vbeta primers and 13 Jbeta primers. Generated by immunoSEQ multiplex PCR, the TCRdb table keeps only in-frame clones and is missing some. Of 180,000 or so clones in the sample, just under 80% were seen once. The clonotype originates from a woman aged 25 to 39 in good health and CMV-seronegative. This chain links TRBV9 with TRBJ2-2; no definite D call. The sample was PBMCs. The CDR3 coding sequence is TGTGCCAGCAGCACCCGAGCCGCGAACACCGGGGAGCTGTTTTTT. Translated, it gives CASSTRAANTGELFF.